This T cell receptor beta chain came from a study of T cells after yellow fever vaccination. Study in general: Where fractions had low cell numbers, libraries were prepared from them with the SMART-Seq v4 Ultra Low Input RNA kit.

Remarks on this clonotype: Its antigen is unknown.

Trimming left V 6 bases short and J 5 bases short, with 14 bases between. Germline V gives CDR1 MDHEN, CDR2 SYDVKM. CDR3 length: 14 residues. Study-level points and caveats: Booster sampling recovered most clones from primary vaccination (96% CD4, around 88% CD8). The secondary response was weaker but peaked faster, day 5 versus 15.

The study made its TCR cDNA through 5'RACE template switching. That step introduced a universal primer site along with UMIs. TCRdb redid the calling of the 5' RACE reads with MiXCR, one entry per CDR3 protein. This table has roughly 330,000 distinct CDR3 sequences, roughly 7% appearing once. Sequencing was performed on PBMCs, taken around 45 days after the first yellow fever vaccination. The chain carries TRBV28 and TRBJ2-1; a weak D match, TRBD2 (5 bases). The clonotype comes from a man in his late teens or twenties who received the YFV17D yellow fever vaccine. The CDR3 nucleotides read TGTGCCAGCAGACGACCACCGCGGGACAATGAGCAGTTCTTC. Protein sequence: CASRRPPRDNEQFF.